This T cell receptor (beta chain) comes out of a study of identical twins. Template switching (which added a universal primer site) was used, and cDNA carried unique molecular identifiers. TCRdb processed the 5' RACE reads anew with MiXCR; each CDR3 protein has one entry. Seen here are around 1.7 million distinct CDR3 sequences, less than 35% observed once, and the top ten hold 0.27%. The CDR3 runs to 15 residues. The germline CDR1 and CDR2 sequences are DFQATT and SNEGSKA (reference sequence). V was shortened by 5 bases and J by 0 bases, with 15 bases between the two germline ends. In its sample, this clonotype was seen a few times.

The TCR comes from a newborn girl in good health. The J gene is TRBJ2-3, the V gene TRBV20-1; D gene ambiguous. The sample taken for sequencing was cord blood. The CDR3 reads CSALIPYPSTDTQYF. In DNA form, the CDR3 reads TGCAGTGCTCTTATCCCCTACCCGAGCACAGATACGCAGTATTTT.